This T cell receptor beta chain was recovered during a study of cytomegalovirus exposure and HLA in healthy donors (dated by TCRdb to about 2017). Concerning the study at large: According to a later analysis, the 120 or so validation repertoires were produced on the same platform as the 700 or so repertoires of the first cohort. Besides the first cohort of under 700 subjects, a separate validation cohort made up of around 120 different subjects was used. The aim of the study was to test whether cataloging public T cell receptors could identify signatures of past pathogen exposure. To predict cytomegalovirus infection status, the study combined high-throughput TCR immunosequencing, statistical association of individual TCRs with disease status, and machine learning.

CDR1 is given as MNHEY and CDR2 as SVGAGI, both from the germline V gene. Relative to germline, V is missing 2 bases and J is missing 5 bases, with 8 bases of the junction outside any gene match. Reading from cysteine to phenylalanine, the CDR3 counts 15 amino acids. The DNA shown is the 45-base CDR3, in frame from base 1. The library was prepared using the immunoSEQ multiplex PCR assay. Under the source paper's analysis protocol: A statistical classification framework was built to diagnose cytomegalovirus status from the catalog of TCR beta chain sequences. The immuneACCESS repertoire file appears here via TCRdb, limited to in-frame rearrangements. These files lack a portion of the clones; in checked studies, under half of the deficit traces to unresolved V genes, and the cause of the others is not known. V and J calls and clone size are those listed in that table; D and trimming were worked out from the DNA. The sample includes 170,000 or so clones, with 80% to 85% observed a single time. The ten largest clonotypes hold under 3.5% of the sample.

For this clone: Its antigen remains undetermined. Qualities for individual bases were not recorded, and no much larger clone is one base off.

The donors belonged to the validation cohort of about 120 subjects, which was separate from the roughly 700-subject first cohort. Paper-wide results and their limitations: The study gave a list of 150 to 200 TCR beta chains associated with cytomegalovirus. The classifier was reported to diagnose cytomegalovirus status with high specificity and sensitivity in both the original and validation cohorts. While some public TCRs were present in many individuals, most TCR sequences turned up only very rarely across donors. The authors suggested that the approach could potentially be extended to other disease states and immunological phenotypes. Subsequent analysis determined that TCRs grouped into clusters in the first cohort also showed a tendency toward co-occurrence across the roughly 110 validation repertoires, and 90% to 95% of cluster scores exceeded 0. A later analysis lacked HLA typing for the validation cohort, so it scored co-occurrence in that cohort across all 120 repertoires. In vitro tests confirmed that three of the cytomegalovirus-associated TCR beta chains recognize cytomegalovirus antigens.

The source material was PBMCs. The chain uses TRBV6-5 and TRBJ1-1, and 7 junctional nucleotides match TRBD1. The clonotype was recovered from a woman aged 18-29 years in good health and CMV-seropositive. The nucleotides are TGTGCCAGCAGTTACACATCGACAGGGTGGACTGAAGCTTTCTTT. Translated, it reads CASSYTSTGWTEAFF.